This T cell receptor (beta chain) was profiled in a study of cytomegalovirus exposure and HLA in healthy donors. Notes on the study in general: Later analysis demonstrated an association between a missense DCLRE1C variant and TCR beta V- and J-gene trimming. In a later analysis, specific HLA alleles were associated with 16,000 or so TCR beta sequences at a 0.05 false discovery rate. Highly shared sequence variants in one cluster were likely a sequencing artifact.

Note on this clone: Antigen unknown.

Trimming took 8 bases from V and 4 from J; bases not matched to a gene: 8. The germline gives CDR1 MNHNS, CDR2 SASEGT. The CDR3 has 15 residues. It was with 60 Vbeta and 13 Jbeta primers that the PCR ran. The data were produced by immunoSEQ multiplex PCR, yet TCRdb's version contains in-frame clones alone and is incomplete. The sample yields around 150,000 clones, approximately 80% seen once. Sequencing was carried out using PBMCs. The chain links TRBV6-1 to TRBJ1-1; 12 bases are shared with TRBD1. The clonotype comes from a male donor in good health and CMV-seronegative. CDR3 amino acids: CASGDRGRVTTEAFF. The CDR3 DNA reads TGTGCCAGCGGGGACAGGGGGCGGGTTACCACTGAAGCTTTCTTT.